These 18 T cell receptor beta chains share one sample of origin, sequenced in a study of T-cell reconstitution after alpha-beta-depleted transplantation in children. The TCRbeta library was prepared with unique molecular identifiers. TCRdb re-analysed the PCR reads in MiXCR, keeping a single row per CDR3 protein. The repertoire consists of 450,000 to 600,000 distinct CDR3 sequences, with about 10% occurring once and the leading ten covering 2% to 2.5%. Sequencing used PBMCs, obtained before TCRalphabeta/CD19-depleted stem cell transplant. These receptors were collected from a child aged 2-15 years with inherited bone marrow failure, due to receive a stem cell transplant.

This clonotype was counted ten times or more. The rearrangement uses TRBV20-1 and TRBJ1-4; D is undetermined. Germline CDR1 DFQATT, CDR2 SNEGSKA (reference sequence). The germline V and J ends were trimmed by 0 bases and 2 bases, with 7 bases remaining between them. CDR3 length: 14 residues. CDR3 residues: CSARDTRTNEKLFF. The DNA of the CDR3 is TGCAGTGCTAGAGATACGAGGACTAATGAAAAACTGTTTTTT.

With regard to this clonotype: A much larger clone sits a single nucleotide away, making a read error possible. V is TRBV7-2 and J is TRBJ2-1; D is unresolved. CDR3 length: 13 amino acids. From germline, CDR1 is SGHTA and CDR2 FQGNSA. The DNA of the CDR3 is TGTGCCAGCAGCCGGACCTACTACAATGGGCAGTTCTTC. Translation gives CASSRTYYNGQFF.

This chain uses TRBV12-3 or TRBV12-4 with TRBJ2-3, with TRBD2 matching 10 bases. The CDR3 loop spans 15 amino acids. Losses at the gene ends were 7 bases for V and 5 bases for J; bases not matched to a gene: 9. The CDR3 spells CASKRGLAEGDTQYF. Here the CDR3 DNA reads TGTGCCAGCAAACGAGGACTAGCGGAGGGAGATACGCAGTATTTT.

Only a few counts were recorded for this clonotype. One end of the junction varies from germline; a read error may be responsible. The chain joins TRBV6-6 to TRBJ1-1; 9 bases are a match to TRBD1. The germline gives CDR1 MNHNY, CDR2 SVGAGI (reference sequence). This CDR3 contains 12 residues. The CDR3 here is CASSYVGQGPDF. The CDR3 DNA reads TGTGCCAGCAGTTACGTGGGACAGGGTCCTGACTTT.

This clonotype was found many times. This sequence joins TRBV11-2 and TRBJ2-7; D may be TRBD1 or TRBD2 (5 bases each). Trimming pared 5 bases from V and 6 bases from J, leaving 14 bases between. The CDR3 covers 13 residues. Germline CDR1 and CDR2: SGHAT and FQNNGV. CDR3 loop: CASSPGTGPEQYF. CDR3 bases: TGTGCCAGCAGCCCCGGGACGGGGCCCGAGCAGTACTTC. Based on the CDR3 plus reference TRBV11-2 and TRBJ2-7, the full variable domain is EAGVAQSPRYKIIEKRQSVAFWCNPISGHATLYWYQQILGQGPKLLIQFQNNGVVDDSQLPKDRFSAERLKGVDSTLKIQPAKLEDSAVYLCASSPGTGPEQYFGPGTRLTVT.

This clonotype has just a few counts. V is TRBV27 and J is TRBJ2-7, with a tentative D call TRBD2 (6 bases). Per the germline V gene, CDR1 is MNHEY and CDR2 is SMNVEV (reference sequence). Trimming pared 3 bases from V and 1 base from J, leaving 13 bases between. There are 15 residues in the CDR3. In DNA form, the CDR3 reads TGTGCCAGCAGTTTGGATCCTGCGGGATCCTACGAGCAGTACTTC. Translation gives CASSLDPAGSYEQYF.

The CDR3 sequence is CASSQRGLGFNQPQHF. The CDR3 DNA reads as TGTGCCAGCAGCCAACGTGGGCTTGGGTTCAATCAGCCCCAGCATTTT. V is TRBV3-1 and J is TRBJ1-5; D is undetermined. V lost 2 bases to trimming and J lost 3 bases, with 14 bases between them. CDR3 length: 16 amino acids. CDR1 and CDR2 from the germline V gene are LGHDT and YNNKEL (reference sequence).

This clonotype was seen repeatedly, ten times or more. The chain has TRBV27 and TRBJ2-2; 9 bases fit TRBD1. This CDR3 spans 15 amino acids. Germline-derived CDR1 and CDR2 are MNHEY and SMNVEV (reference sequence). After removal of 8 bases from V and 7 bases from J, the junction contained 11 bases not matched to a gene. CDR3 in amino acids: CASCTGQGFIGELFF. The DNA for the CDR3 is TGTGCCAGCTGTACGGGACAGGGCTTTATCGGGGAGCTGTTTTTT.

This clonotype was seen at least ten times. The chain uses TRBV5-6 and TRBJ2-2, with D perhaps TRBD2 (6 bases). CDR1 and CDR2 from the germline V gene are SGHDT and YYEEEE. V shed 1 base and J shed 0 bases, with 7 bases lying between them. This CDR3 is 15 amino acids long. CDR3 DNA sequence: TGTGCCAGCAGCTTGACTAGCTCGAACACCGGGGAGCTGTTTTTT. Its translation is CASSLTSSNTGELFF.

This clonotype was detected ten times or more. The J gene is TRBJ2-1, the V gene TRBV20-1; D unclear. CDR3 length equals 15 residues. V was trimmed by 0 bases and J by 6 bases, leaving 15 bases between them. Germline lookup yields CDR1 DFQATT and CDR2 SNEGSKA (reference sequence). The CDR3 is CSARDLKVLGNEQFF. The CDR3 coding sequence is TGCAGTGCTAGAGATCTCAAAGTTCTGGGCAATGAGCAGTTCTTC.

The chain combines TRBV5-1 with TRBJ2-1; 10 bases are shared with TRBD1. With V trimmed by 2 bases and J by 12 bases, 8 bases remained unmatched. The CDR3 extends over 14 amino acids. The germline V gene encodes CDR1 SGHRS and CDR2 YFSETQ. The CDR3 DNA reads TGCGCCAGCAGCTTCGCAGGGACAGGGGAGAGGCAGTTCTTC. Translating it yields CASSFAGTGERQFF.

This clonotype has at least ten counts. This sequence joins TRBV7-9 and TRBJ2-6; 10 bases line up with TRBD2. J was trimmed by 13 bases and V by 6 bases; bases with no gene match: 9. This CDR3 is 14 amino acids long. Germline V lookup: CDR1 SEHNR, CDR2 FQNEAQ (reference sequence). The CDR3 coding sequence is TGTGCCAGCAGGGGGACTAGCGTGACTCTTGTCCTGACTTTC. Amino acid sequence: CASRGTSVTLVLTF.

The chain uses TRBV29-1 and TRBJ1-1; D unclear. The V end was cut by 4 bases, the J end by 0 bases, with 9 bases between. Germline V gene lookup returns CDR1 SQVTM and CDR2 ANQGSEA. The CDR3 loop spans 13 amino acids. The DNA for the CDR3 is TGCAGCGTTGGTTACGGGGTGAACACTGAAGCTTTCTTT. It yields the protein CSVGYGVNTEAFF.

J is TRBJ2-5 and V is TRBV11-2; TRBD2 matches at 9 bases. This CDR3 region has 17 residues. Germline CDR1 and CDR2: SGHAT and FQNNGV. The V and J ends lost 5 bases and 5 bases, in that order; junction bases with no gene match: 15. CDR3 protein: CASSPALLAGGGETQYF. The CDR3 nucleotides read TGTGCCAGCAGCCCCGCGTTACTAGCGGGCGGCGGGGAGACCCAGTACTTC.

This clonotype was seen ten or more times. The chain has TRBV19 and TRBJ2-1, with D hard to call. Trimming cost V 0 bases and J 3 bases, with 12 bases left between them. The V gene's germline CDR1 is LNHDA and CDR2 SQIVND (reference sequence). This CDR3 has 16 residues. The CDR3 is CASSIDHVNGYNEQFF. CDR3 DNA: TGTGCCAGTAGTATAGATCATGTGAACGGCTACAATGAGCAGTTCTTC.

This clonotype was counted many times. The chain uses TRBV9 and TRBJ2-7; possibly TRBD1 for D (6 bases). This CDR3 comprises 16 residues. CDR1 and CDR2 (germline): SGDLS, YYNGEE. The V and J ends lost 0 bases and 6 bases respectively, with 19 bases between them. CDR3 DNA: TGTGCCAGCAGCGTAGACAGGGTTGGCAGATTACGCGAGCAGTACTTC. Protein product: CASSVDRVGRLREQYF.

This clonotype was seen ten or more times. The rearrangement links TRBV6-2 or TRBV6-3 to TRBJ2-1; 15 bases fit TRBD2. This CDR3 region has 20 residues. The germline gives CDR1 MNHEY, CDR2 SVGEGT. The V segment lost 7 bases and the J segment 0 bases; nucleotides outside the gene matches: 13. In DNA, the CDR3 is TGTGCCAGCATTTTTCGGCCGGGACTAGCGGGAGGTAGCTCCTACAATGAGCAGTTCTTC. Its protein is CASIFRPGLAGGSSYNEQFF.

This clonotype was seen many times. This chain connects TRBV10-3 to TRBJ1-4, with TRBD1 as a possible D gene (5 bases). Germline loops: CDR1 ENHRY, CDR2 SYGVKD. Trimming pared 2 bases from V and 8 bases from J, leaving 6 bases between. This CDR3 spans 12 amino acids. CDR3: CAISEEGEKLFF. CDR3 bases: TGTGCCATCAGTGAGGAGGGGGAAAAACTGTTTTTT.